Sequencing of this TCR beta chain was carried out in a study of cytomegalovirus exposure and HLA in healthy donors (dated by TCRdb to 2016 to 2017). With regard to the full study: An earlier analysis of approximately 550 of the donors reported 250 to 300 Gb of sequence data and around 120 million unique TCR beta sequences from 190 million or so T cells. Approximately 310 gigabases of sequencing data and around 80 million unique TCR sequences made up an early release that covered approximately 700 HLA-typed donors. Among the roughly 400 genotyped donors, around 81% belonged to the genetic ancestry cluster associated with self-reported Caucasian donors. The study aimed to test whether cataloging public T cell receptors could reveal signatures of past pathogen exposure. The study profiled the T cell repertoires of around 700 subjects by immunosequencing and related them to cytomegalovirus serostatus. Along with the roughly 670-subject first cohort, a separate validation cohort of over a hundred different subjects was used. To predict cytomegalovirus infection status, the study combined high-throughput TCR immunosequencing, statistical association of individual TCRs with disease status, and machine learning. In a later analysis, previously published TCR beta repertoires from 600 to 850 donors were re-analyzed and high-resolution HLA genotyping was added so that TCR occurrence patterns could be studied. In the later analysis, no new phenotypic data were used to find candidate immune exposures; instead, reliance was placed on TCR beta sequences and their occurrence across donors. In an earlier analysis of several hundred of the donors, high-throughput TCR beta sequencing was used to judge whether each TCR beta V gene segment behaved as functional or pseudogenic. Donor age, sex, ethnicity and CMV serostatus were compiled together with the repertoire data. Genome-wide SNP genotypes for about three fifths of the 666 donors were used in a later genetic analysis, which treated that subset as a discovery cohort. All discovery cohort repertoires had been generated on a single sequencing platform. HLA typing included class I and class II loci at four-digit resolution. The number of typed donors differed by locus: about 620-640 for A, B, C, DRB1 and DQB1; approximately 530 for DQA1; roughly 600 for DPA1; and about 450 for DPB1. Several DR-DQ haplotypes were treated as single units for association and clustering because of strong linkage in the cohort. Among about 400 genotyped donors of the cohort, an average of roughly 230,000 unique TCR beta nucleotide sequences was sequenced per donor, of which about 19% were non-productive.

Libraries were built with the immunoSEQ multiplex PCR assay. A mixture of 60 forward primers for TCR Vbeta segments and 13 reverse primers for TCR Jbeta segments was used in the multiplex PCR. A multiplex PCR assay on genomic DNA amplified the CDR3 region of rearranged TCR beta genes. The amplified TCR beta libraries were sequenced on the Illumina HiSeq System as 87-base-pair reads. From the authors' description of their analysis: A later analysis counted about 76 million unique TCR beta chains across the 550 to 800 repertoires, and roughly 10 million of these chains were shared by at least two donors. Raw reads were error-corrected and collapsed into unique sequences with a nearest-neighbor algorithm that merged closely related sequences to remove PCR and sequencing errors. V, D and J gene segments were assigned by aligning CDR3 sequences to IMGT reference sequences. For a sequence to be retained, a match of at least six nucleotides was required to both a V gene segment and a J gene segment. A rearrangement counted as productive if the CDR3 had no stop codons and remained in frame with V and J, and every other rearrangement counted as non-productive. Following IMGT convention, CDR3 was defined as the stretch from the second conserved V-encoded cysteine up to the conserved J-encoded phenylalanine. In an earlier analysis of around 570 of the donors, sequences lacking an unambiguous match to a single V gene segment were excluded. An earlier analysis of 587 of the donors classified V segments as functional when productive rearrangements were above 56.7% and as segregating when the standard deviation between donors was above 5%. A statistical classification framework was developed to diagnose cytomegalovirus status using the catalog of TCR beta chain sequences. V and J gene assignment, in a later analysis, came from comparing TCR nucleotide sequences with IMGT/GENE-DB human TR gene sequences. The TCRdist pipeline was used in a later analysis to assign CDR3 sequences and most-parsimonious VDJ recombination scenarios. In a later analysis, every TCR beta chain was defined by the combination of its CDR3 amino acid sequence and its V-gene family, and reads without a unique V-gene family were dropped. As a way to deal with suspected cross-contamination and a sequencing artifact, a later analysis dropped more than 500 nucleotide sequences that were highly shared and had low generation probability. A later analysis calculated a clonal expansion index for each public chain from normalized within-repertoire ranks of inferred template counts. In a later analysis, generation probabilities were computed with a VDJ recombination model fitted to out-of-frame rearrangements, and the resulting probabilities were checked against IGoR. In a later analysis, hypergeometric tests were used to score TCR-TCR, TCR-HLA and TCR-CMV co-occurrence, with a repertoire-size bias correction applied to TCR pairs. False discovery rates were estimated in a later analysis by permuting HLA or CMV assignments 20 times. In a later analysis, co-occurring TCRs were grouped using DBSCAN, and TCRdist sequence similarity was added for clustering within HLA-allele-positive subsets. Repertoires with fewer than 30,000 or more than 120,000 public chains, plus five repertoires with anomalous nucleotide sharing, were excluded from co-occurrence clustering. This is the immuneACCESS table as TCRdb keeps it, with only in-frame sequences that have V and J called. A part of the clones is gone; compared with another copy, unresolved V genes explain less than half, and the rest is unexplained. That table is the source of V, J and clone size, and D and trimming were worked out from the DNA. Recorded for this sample are 100,000 or so clones; roughly 80% of them occurred a single time. 2% to 3% of the sample rests with the top ten.

Points the paper makes about the study in general: In a later genetic analysis, fewer N-insertions in productive TCRs were reported among donors in an Asian-associated ancestry cluster than the 666-donor mean. Most TCR sequences were seen in very few donors, while some public TCRs were found in many individuals. When HLA alleles, especially DR and DQ, strongly co-occurred, attributing TCR associations to individual alleles was difficult. A few of the identified cytomegalovirus-associated TCR beta chains were confirmed in vitro to be specific for cytomegalovirus antigens. Correlated functional status among segregating V segments might reflect linkage disequilibrium, but an unknown experimental factor could not be ruled out. It was suggested by the authors that the approach could potentially be generalized to other disease states and immunological phenotypes. Several of the top co-occurrence clusters appeared to be linked to parvovirus B19, influenza, CMV and Epstein-Barr virus, according to a later analysis. Roughly uniform sequencing depth across donors was assumed in presence/absence analyses, although this assumption may not hold. Because counts were too low, about 18 rarely observed V segments, including chromosome 9 orphons, were excluded from the earlier analysis of under 650 of the donors. Immune exposure information for the cohort was limited to CMV serostatus. A later genetic analysis associated a missense DCLRE1C variant with V-gene and J-gene trimming of TCR beta chains, and an independent cohort replicated the association. Because HLA typing was missing for some donors at each locus, association tests included only the typed subset. A total of 150 or so TCR beta chains were listed by the study as associated with cytomegalovirus. In a later analysis, TCR association rates were found to vary across HLA loci, with the most associated TCRs seen for DRB1 alleles and the fewest for HLA-C alleles. A further reported finding was that TCR beta sequences accurately predicted the HLA-A and HLA-B alleles for most subjects in the first cohort. This cohort had only TCR beta chains sequenced, and the lack of alpha or paired-chain data limited which features could be detected. Broadly in line with IMGT annotations, most TCR beta V segments showed up in productive rearrangements about 87% or about 30% of the time in an earlier analysis of around 600 of the donors. In a later analysis, HLA-associated TCR beta chains showed more clonal expansion and lower generation probabilities than non-associated chains that were equally common. Cytomegalovirus status was reported to be diagnosed by the classifier with high specificity and sensitivity in both the original and validation cohorts. A cluster of highly shared sequence variants was judged likely to represent a technical artifact of the sequencing pipeline. In a later analysis, most CMV-associated TCR beta chains were found to appear HLA-restricted, with HLA associations seemingly driven largely by CMV exposure. At a false discovery rate of 0.05, a later analysis linked roughly 17,000 TCR beta sequences to specific HLA alleles.

The cohort was made up of approximately 670 healthy bone marrow donors. All cohort members were sampled while nominally healthy, although unrecorded immune exposures were likely present. The donor tested CMV seronegative and was one of the 352 seronegative cohort members. Every donor gave a peripheral blood sample, and the peripheral blood mononuclear cells from that sample were used for TCR beta sequencing. Genomic DNA extraction from the blood cell samples was performed with the Qiagen DNeasy Blood Extraction Kit. About this clone: Its binding antigen is unknown. The junction shows a germline mismatch at one end, possibly a read error.

This sequence originates from a female donor in good health and CMV-seronegative. Sequenced: PBMCs.

CDR3 sequence: CAGSPTTGSNTEAFF. Here is the DNA: TGCGCCGGCAGCCCTACGACAGGATCGAACACTGAAGCTTTCTTT. The V and J segments used are TRBV5-1 and TRBJ1-1; possibly the D gene is TRBD1, per 6 matching bases. Reading the germline V gene gives CDR1 SGHRS and CDR2 YFSETQ. Including the terminal cysteine and phenylalanine, the CDR3 comprises 15 residues. The sequence is cut down to CDR3 DNA, 45 bases in frame from base 1.